This TCR beta chain was recorded in a study of T cell responses to AZD1222 COVID-19 vaccine. Repertoires were generated with immunoSEQ multiplex PCR, while TCRdb's copy carries only in-frame clones and drops some. The sample has about 100,000 clones, around nine tenths seen once. Trimming cost V 2 bases and J 0 bases, with 10 bases left between them. The CDR3 totals 15 residues. Germline V lookup: CDR1 LGHDT, CDR2 YNNKEL (reference sequence). The V gene is TRBV3-1 (or the pseudogene TRBV3-2), the J gene TRBJ1-1, with D possibly being TRBD1 (5 bases). This specimen consisted of peripheral blood, obtained on day 0 of AZD1222 vaccination. This receptor was obtained from an adult in good health. The CDR3 sequence: CASSQQTDMNTEAFF. The CDR3 nucleotides are TGTGCCAGCAGCCAACAGACAGATATGAACACTGAAGCTTTCTTT.